This T cell receptor beta chain comes out of a study of blood T cell repertoires in COVID-19. Study overall: PBMCs, B-cell-depleted T cells, or T cells were the source of the cDNA or gDNA that made up the material.

Assay used: immunoSEQ multiplex PCR; TCRdb lists only in-frame clones, some missing. The sample contains over 200,000 clones, approximately 90% of which appear only once. The V end lost 3 bases, the J end lost 12 bases, and 15 bases lay between the germline ends. The CDR3 consists of 13 residues. Germline V gives CDR1 MDHEN, CDR2 SYDVKM. The sequenced material came from peripheral blood. The chain is built from TRBV28 and TRBJ2-1; D not resolved. The receptor was isolated from a man older than 75 with acute or convalescent COVID-19. The CDR3: CASSFSNYLGQFF. The DNA for the CDR3 is TGTGCCAGCAGTTTTTCGAACTATTTGGGGCAGTTCTTC.